The 20 T cell receptor beta chains given below trace back to one sample, sequenced in a study of cytomegalovirus exposure and HLA in healthy donors. PCR used 60 Vbeta primers and 13 Jbeta primers. Only in-frame clones appear in the TCRdb table, and some are missing; sequencing was by immunoSEQ multiplex PCR. This table holds approximately 110,000 clones. The material sequenced was PBMCs. These receptors all stem from a man aged 18 to 30 in good health and CMV-seronegative.

The chain combines TRBV5-1 with TRBJ2-5; 7 positions agree with TRBD2. CDR1 and CDR2 from the germline V gene are SGHRS and YFSETQ. This CDR3 contains 15 residues. After removal of 5 bases from V and 0 bases from J, the junction contained 7 bases not matched to a gene. CDR3: CASRWPSGYQETQYF. CDR3 nucleotides: TGCGCCAGCAGATGGCCTAGCGGTTACCAAGAGACCCAGTACTTC.

The chain is built from TRBV18 and TRBJ2-1; the match to TRBD1 covers 8 bases. J gave up 9 bases and V 3 bases, and 10 bases lay outside the gene matches. The CDR3 spans 15 residues. The germline CDR1 and CDR2 sequences are KGHSH and LQKENI. CDR3 protein: CASSPGDRLLGEQFF. In DNA, the CDR3 is TGTGCCAGCTCACCCGGGGACAGGCTTTTAGGTGAGCAGTTCTTC.

This chain links TRBV2 with TRBJ1-1; the match to TRBD1 covers 10 bases. With 10 bases clipped from V and 10 bases from J, the junction kept 15 bases outside the gene matches. The germline V gene encodes CDR1 SNHLY and CDR2 FYNNEI. The CDR3 loop spans 14 amino acids. The CDR3 loop reads CATISGQGFNGAFF. The CDR3 nucleotides read TGTGCCACCATTTCGGGACAGGGGTTCAACGGAGCTTTCTTT.

J is TRBJ2-1 and V is TRBV6-5; TRBD2 aligns across 7 bases. The V gene end was trimmed by 3 bases and the J gene end by 7 bases; junction bases not matched to a gene: 9. The germline CDR1 and CDR2 sequences are MNHEY and SVGAGI. This CDR3 is built from 15 residues. The CDR3: CASSYPEGGPNEQFF. The CDR3 DNA follows: TGTGCCAGCAGTTATCCAGAGGGAGGGCCGAATGAGCAGTTCTTC.

The chain uses TRBV6-1 and TRBJ2-1; TRBD2 matches at 9 bases. There are 15 residues in the CDR3. Germline loops: CDR1 MNHNS, CDR2 SASEGT. V was clipped by 2 bases and J by 1 base; unmatched bases: 0. CDR3: CASSELAGSYNEQFF. CDR3 sequence (DNA): TGTGCCAGCAGTGAACTAGCGGGGTCCTACAATGAGCAGTTCTTC.

J is TRBJ1-2 and V is TRBV7-9; 7 nucleotides align to TRBD1. From germline, CDR1 is SEHNR and CDR2 FQNEAQ (reference sequence). J was trimmed by 3 bases and V by 6 bases; bases with no gene match: 4. The CDR3 runs to 13 residues. CDR3 coding DNA: TGTGCCAGCAGGCCTACAGGGGACTATGGCTACACCTTC. Translating it yields CASRPTGDYGYTF.

The V and J genes are TRBV18 and TRBJ2-1, with D possibly being TRBD1 (8 bases). The CDR3 covers 17 residues. CDR1 is KGHSH and CDR2 is LQKENI in the germline V gene. V lost 7 bases and J 5 bases, leaving 24 bases between the germline ends. The CDR3 region is CASYGQGRLATDNEQFF. CDR3 DNA: TGTGCCAGCTACGGACAGGGAAGACTAGCCACCGACAATGAGCAGTTCTTC.

The chain joins TRBV29-1 to TRBJ1-1; 7 bases are shared with TRBD1. The V gene end was trimmed by 6 bases and the J gene end by 3 bases; junction bases not matched to a gene: 7. Germline assignment: CDR1 SQVTM and CDR2 ANQGSEA. The CDR3 has 13 amino acids. CDR3 region: CSVGTERYTEAFF. The CDR3, as DNA: TGCAGCGTCGGGACAGAGCGGTACACTGAAGCTTTCTTT.

This chain connects TRBV4-1 to TRBJ1-2, with TRBD1 as a possible D gene (5 bases). The germline CDR1 and CDR2 sequences are MGHRA and YSYEKL. V gave up 2 bases and J gave up 8 bases, with 18 bases separating them. The CDR3 covers 15 residues. CDR3: CASSQNRSPAGGYTF. Here the CDR3 DNA reads TGCGCCAGCAGCCAAAACAGGTCCCCCGCTGGGGGCTACACCTTC.

The chain carries TRBV27 and TRBJ2-7; D is unresolved. Trimming stripped 5 bases from V and 3 bases from J, with 17 bases between. The CDR3 has 15 amino acids. The V gene's germline CDR1 is MNHEY and CDR2 SMNVEV (reference sequence). In DNA, the CDR3 is TGTGCCAGCAGTACTCACAGACCCAGTAACTACGAGCAGTACTTC. Encoded protein: CASSTHRPSNYEQYF.

This sequence joins TRBV11-2 and TRBJ1-5, with TRBD1 matching over 7 bases. CDR1 is SGHAT and CDR2 is FQNNGV in the germline V gene. The J segment lost 2 bases and the V segment lost 5 bases, leaving 6 bases of the junction unmatched. The CDR3 runs to 15 residues. The CDR3 DNA reads TGTGCCAGCAGCGCGTCAGGGGGAGGCAATCAGCCCCAGCATTTT. As protein: CASSASGGGNQPQHF.

CDR3 DNA: TGTGCCAGCAGTTTGCGGGGGGGCGAGGTTGGCTACACCTTC. It translates to CASSLRGGEVGYTF. The chain joins TRBV27 to TRBJ1-2, with D perhaps TRBD1 (6 bases). This CDR3 comprises 14 residues. Trimming removed 3 bases at V and 7 bases at J, with 15 bases between. Germline V gives CDR1 MNHEY, CDR2 SMNVEV (reference sequence).

The chain couples TRBV5-1 to TRBJ2-4, with TRBD1 as a possible D gene (6 bases). V lost 1 base, J lost 6 bases, and 11 bases lay in between. Germline-derived CDR1 and CDR2 are SGHRS and YFSETQ. The CDR3 spans 14 residues. The CDR3 loop is CASSLRQDRNIQYF. DNA for the CDR3: TGCGCCAGCAGCTTGCGACAGGATCGAAACATTCAGTACTTC.

V is TRBV29-1 and J is TRBJ2-7; D may be TRBD2 (7 bases). Per the germline V gene, CDR1 is SQVTM and CDR2 is ANQGSEA. The CDR3 has 14 residues. Trimming took off 6 bases at V and 0 bases at J, with 15 bases between the two ends. CDR3 nucleotides: TGCAGCGTCGAGGGGGGGACTCGCTCCTACGAGCAGTACTTC. Its protein is CSVEGGTRSYEQYF.

This chain uses TRBV7-8 with TRBJ1-1, with 9 bases lining up with TRBD1. Trimming removed 7 bases from V and 4 bases from J; junction bases left unmatched: 13. CDR1 SGHVS and CDR2 FQNEAQ come from the germline V gene. The CDR3 covers 16 residues. DNA of the CDR3: TGTGCCAGCACCGCACTACCCGGACAGGGGTTCACTGAAGCTTTCTTT. It codes for CASTALPGQGFTEAFF.

J is TRBJ2-2 and V is TRBV19; D remains unclear. V lost 9 bases and J lost 2, with 10 bases in between. This CDR3 contains 13 residues. Germline loops: CDR1 LNHDA, CDR2 SQIVND (reference sequence). CDR3 nucleotide sequence: TGTGCCAGAGAGAATCGAAACACCGGGGAGCTGTTTTTT. Protein: CARENRNTGELFF. The whole variable domain, filled in from reference TRBV19 and TRBJ2-2, reads DGGITQSPKYLFRKEGQNVTLSCEQNLNHDAMYWYRQDPGQGLRLIYYSQIVNDFQKGDIAEGYSVSREKKESFPLTVTSAQKNPTAFYLCARENRNTGELFFGEGSRLTVL.

The gene calls are TRBV6-5 and TRBJ2-3; tentatively, D is TRBD1 (5 bases). Per germline, CDR1 MNHEY and CDR2 SVGAGI. Trimming removed 0 bases from V and 9 bases from J, with 16 bases in between. The CDR3 totals 15 residues. CDR3 residues: CASSYSNSGKGTQYF. The CDR3, as DNA: TGTGCCAGCAGTTACTCGAACTCAGGGAAAGGGACGCAGTATTTT.

The chain carries TRBV30 and TRBJ1-1; D gene uncertain. This CDR3 spans 14 amino acids. The germline gives CDR1 GTSNPN, CDR2 SVGIG (reference sequence). V was trimmed by 3 bases and J by 0 bases, leaving 11 bases between them. The CDR3 nucleotides read TGTGCCTGGAGCCTCAGTTATATGAACACTGAAGCTTTCTTT. This codes for CAWSLSYMNTEAFF.

The CDR3 loop reads CASSFQARNTEAFF. CDR3 nucleotides: TGTGCCAGCAGCTTCCAAGCGAGGAACACTGAAGCTTTCTTT. The rearrangement links TRBV7-9 to TRBJ1-1; D gene unclear. The CDR3 covers 14 residues. Germline-derived CDR1 and CDR2 are SEHNR and FQNEAQ (reference sequence). The ends were cut back, 3 bases at V and 1 base at J, with 9 bases in the middle. The entire variable domain, with the rest obtained from reference TRBV7-9 and TRBJ1-1, is as follows: DTGVSQNPRHKITKRGQNVTFRCDPISEHNRLYWYRQTLGQGPEFLTYFQNEAQLEKSRLLSDRFSAERPKGSFSTLEIQRTEQGDSAMYLCASSFQARNTEAFFGQGTRLTVV.

The J gene is TRBJ1-5, the V gene TRBV5-1, with D uncertain. V lost 2 bases to trimming and J lost 2 bases, with 11 bases between them. The germline CDR1 and CDR2 sequences are SGHRS and YFSETQ. The CDR3 extends over 15 amino acids. The CDR3, as DNA: TGCGCCAGCAGCTTTAACCCGGGAGGCAATCAGCCCCAGCATTTT. Its translation is CASSFNPGGNQPQHF.